One sample yielded the 11 T cell receptor beta chains listed below, sequenced in a study of shared clonotypes between healthy human individuals. TCRdb keeps only in-frame clones here, not all; method: immunoSEQ multiplex PCR. The profile shows approximately 500,000 clones, about 78% of them singletons. The sample taken for sequencing was PBMCs. All receptors derive from a woman aged 40-49 years in good health. Some clones in this sample may be carry-over from other donors' samples.

This rearrangement joins TRBV29-1 to TRBJ2-1; D possibly corresponds to TRBD2 (6 bases). The germline CDR1 and CDR2 sequences are SQVTM and ANQGSEA. This CDR3 contains 12 residues. The V and J ends lost 6 bases and 5 bases respectively, with 11 bases between them. The CDR3 DNA sequence: TGCAGCGTACGGACTAACGACAATGAGCAGTTCTTC. It codes for CSVRTNDNEQFF.

The chain carries TRBV19 and TRBJ2-7, with TRBD2 matching over 10 bases. The CDR3 is made up of 18 amino acids. The V and J ends lost 5 bases and 2 bases, in that order; junction bases with no gene match: 15. The germline gives CDR1 LNHDA, CDR2 SQIVND (reference sequence). This CDR3 is CASSFGTAALAGTYEQYF. CDR3 in DNA: TGTGCCAGTAGTTTCGGGACAGCGGCACTAGCGGGGACCTACGAGCAGTACTTC.

Concerning this clone: Given a much more abundant clone one base away, this may be a read error. The chain has TRBV27 and TRBJ2-7, with 7 bases matching TRBD2. V was pared by 7 bases and J by 2 bases, with 11 bases of the junction left unmatched. The CDR3 consists of 15 residues. Germline lookup yields CDR1 MNHEY and CDR2 SMNVEV (reference sequence). The CDR3 reads CASIRPGAGAYEQYF. In DNA, the CDR3 is TGTGCCAGCATCCGGCCTGGGGCGGGAGCCTACGAGCAGTACTTC.

The chain uses TRBV18 and TRBJ2-7; 13 positions match TRBD2. Per the germline V gene, CDR1 is KGHSH and CDR2 is LQKENI. CDR3 length equals 16 residues. J lost 3 bases, V lost 6 bases, and 8 bases had no gene match. The CDR3 DNA sequence: TGTGCCAGCTCCCCGGGGGGACTAGCGGGAAACTACGAGCAGTACTTC. Translating gives CASSPGGLAGNYEQYF. Variable domain in full (rest from reference TRBV18 and TRBJ2-7): NAGVMQNPRHLVRRRGQEARLRCSPMKGHSHVYWYRQLPEEGLKFMVYLQKENIIDESGMPKERFSAEFPKEGPSILRIQQVVRGDSAAYFCASSPGGLAGNYEQYFGPGTRLTVT.

The gene calls are TRBV2 and TRBJ1-1, with TRBD1 identical over 8 bases. The CDR3 runs to 15 residues. Losses at the gene ends were 4 bases for V and 0 bases for J; bases not matched to a gene: 4. CDR1 is SNHLY, CDR2 FYNNEI, per germline. Here the CDR3 DNA reads TGTGCCAGCAGTGCCGGACAGGGAGTGAACACTGAAGCTTTCTTT. Amino acid sequence: CASSAGQGVNTEAFF.

The V call is TRBV6-1, the J call TRBJ2-3; 8 bases are a match to TRBD2. This CDR3 region has 16 residues. V shed 0 bases, J shed 0 bases, and the junction held 2 bases outside the gene matches. The germline V gene encodes CDR1 MNHNS and CDR2 SASEGT. The CDR3, as DNA: TGTGCCAGCAGTGAAGCCCCTAGCGGGAGCACAGATACGCAGTATTTT. This translates into CASSEAPSGSTDTQYF.

The genes are TRBV5-1 and TRBJ2-1, with 15 bases aligning to TRBD2. CDR3 length: 16 amino acids. V shed 1 base, J shed 8 bases, and the junction held 4 bases outside the gene matches. Germline values: CDR1 SGHRS, CDR2 YFSETQ. This chain's CDR3 is CASSLMGLAGGDEQFF. In DNA form, the CDR3 reads TGCGCCAGCAGCTTGATGGGACTAGCGGGAGGAGATGAGCAGTTCTTC.

This clone came up a few times. The V and J genes are TRBV7-3 and TRBJ2-1, with TRBD2 matching over 10 bases. V shed 1 base and J 6 bases; nucleotides not matched to a gene: 21. The germline V gene encodes CDR1 SGHTA and CDR2 FQGTGA. The CDR3 runs to 21 residues. CDR3 protein: CASSLKPRDSPKREGRNEQFF. The CDR3, as DNA: TGTGCCAGCAGCTTAAAGCCGAGGGACAGCCCCAAGCGGGAGGGCCGCAATGAGCAGTTCTTC.

V gene TRBV27 combines with J gene TRBJ2-2, with TRBD1 matching over 10 bases. The V and J ends lost 3 bases and 5 bases, in that order; junction bases with no gene match: 3. Per the germline V gene, CDR1 is MNHEY and CDR2 is SMNVEV (reference sequence). The CDR3 is made up of 15 amino acids. In nucleotides, the CDR3 is TGTGCCAGCAGTTTTGGGGGACAGGGGACCGGGGAGCTGTTTTTT. Its translation is CASSFGGQGTGELFF.

The chain carries TRBV5-1 and TRBJ2-5; unclear D gene. CDR1 and CDR2 from the germline V gene are SGHRS and YFSETQ. The CDR3 covers 11 residues. Trimming left V 4 bases short and J 2 bases short, with 3 bases between. The CDR3 protein is CASSEQETQYF. CDR3 sequence (DNA): TGCGCCAGCAGCGAACAAGAGACCCAGTACTTC.

This chain links TRBV29-1 with TRBJ1-1; TRBD1 aligns across 10 bases. CDR1 and CDR2 from the germline V gene are SQVTM and ANQGSEA. V was pared by 5 bases and J by 4 bases, with 4 bases of the junction left unmatched. The CDR3 covers 13 residues. The CDR3 nucleotides are TGCAGCGTTACAAGACAGGGGGCCACTGAAGCTTTCTTT. Residues: CSVTRQGATEAFF. The variable domain in full, completed from reference TRBV29-1 and TRBJ1-1, reads SAVISQKPSRDICQRGTSLTIQCQVDSQVTMMFWYRQQPGQSLTLIATANQGSEATYESGFVIDKFPISRPNLTFSTLTVSNMSPEDSSIYLCSVTRQGATEAFFGQGTRLTVV.